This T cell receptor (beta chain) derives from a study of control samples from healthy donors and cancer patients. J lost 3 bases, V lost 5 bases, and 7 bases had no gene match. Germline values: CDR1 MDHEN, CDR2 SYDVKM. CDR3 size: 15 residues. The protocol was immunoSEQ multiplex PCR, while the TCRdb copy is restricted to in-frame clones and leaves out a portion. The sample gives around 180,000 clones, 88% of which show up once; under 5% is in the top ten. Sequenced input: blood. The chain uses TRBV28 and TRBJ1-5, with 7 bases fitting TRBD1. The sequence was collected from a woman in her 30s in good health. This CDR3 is CASSLLTGNNQPQHF. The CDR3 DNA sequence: TGTGCCAGCAGTCTACTGACAGGGAACAATCAGCCCCAGCATTTT.